This is a list of T cell receptor beta chains from one sample in a study of T cells expressing NK-cell markers. TCRdb re-called the 5' RACE reads; every CDR3 protein appears as one record, without DNA. This repertoire includes about 390,000 distinct CDR3 sequences. Sequencing input: blood T cells: a sorted CD56 or NKG2C T cell subset, CD4+ or CD8+ T cells, or bulk PBMC T cells (not recorded which). The receptors were gathered from a woman in her forties or fifties in good health. CDR3s include the opening cysteine and the closing phenylalanine or tryptophan. The order of the fields is V gene, J gene, CDR3 protein.

V gene: TRBV5-1
J gene: TRBJ1-5
CDR3 protein: CASSVGWGTQPQHF

V gene: TRBV3-1
J gene: TRBJ2-2
CDR3 protein: CASSLIAGNAGELFF

V gene: TRBV10-1
J gene: TRBJ2-3
CDR3 protein: CASSDGRTDTQYF

V gene: TRBV5-6
J gene: TRBJ2-1
CDR3 protein: CASSLDGLAGGRNEQFF

V gene: TRBV7-9
J gene: TRBJ2-1
CDR3 protein: CASRLGGNEQFF

V gene: TRBV6-1
J gene: TRBJ2-2
CDR3 protein: CACRSGRASTGELFF

V gene: TRBV7-2
J gene: TRBJ2-5
CDR3 protein: CASSCFCRGETQYF

V gene: TRBV12-3/TRBV12-4
J gene: TRBJ1-6
CDR3 protein: CASSSGRSWNSPLHF

V gene: TRBV29-1
J gene: TRBJ1-4
CDR3 protein: CSVERQGKNEKLFF

V gene: TRBV2
J gene: TRBJ2-3
CDR3 protein: CASSTMKGGLSTDTQYF

V gene: TRBV20-1
J gene: TRBJ1-2
CDR3 protein: CSARVGLLSYTF

V gene: TRBV7-2
J gene: TRBJ2-7
CDR3 protein: CASSPDHAREQYF

V gene: TRBV4-1
J gene: TRBJ1-1
CDR3 protein: CASSQPSGGFTEAFF

V gene: TRBV7-9
J gene: TRBJ2-7
CDR3 protein: CASSSVWREKEYEQYF

V gene: TRBV20-1
J gene: TRBJ2-1
CDR3 protein: CSASVLAGVDNEQFF

V gene: TRBV2
J gene: TRBJ2-2
CDR3 protein: CASSEGRELFF

V gene: TRBV23-1
J gene: TRBJ2-7
CDR3 protein: CASSTPGQLSGSLSYEQYF

V gene: TRBV24-1
J gene: TRBJ2-2
CDR3 protein: CATSIAGANTGELFF

V gene: TRBV6-1
J gene: TRBJ2-5
CDR3 protein: CASSGPLGSGSWETQYF

V gene: TRBV10-3
J gene: TRBJ2-7
CDR3 protein: CAISDPGLANTYEQYF

V gene: TRBV7-2
J gene: TRBJ2-2
CDR3 protein: CASSSLAVQPNTGELFF

V gene: TRBV3-1
J gene: TRBJ2-7
CDR3 protein: CASSRGLAGASYEQYF

V gene: TRBV2
J gene: TRBJ2-2
CDR3 protein: CASRDFPKRNTGELFF

V gene: TRBV6-4
J gene: TRBJ2-1
CDR3 protein: CASATSGTNNEQFF

V gene: TRBV10-2
J gene: TRBJ2-7
CDR3 protein: CASSAITGTGGYEQYF

V gene: TRBV27
J gene: TRBJ2-7
CDR3 protein: CASSFMSGDPYEQYF

V gene: TRBV18
J gene: TRBJ1-1
CDR3 protein: CASSPTGEGRTEAFF

V gene: TRBV9
J gene: TRBJ2-2
CDR3 protein: CASSGNIGTGELFF

V gene: TRBV28
J gene: TRBJ1-1
CDR3 protein: CASSPGQGYPGNTEAFF

V gene: TRBV20-1
J gene: TRBJ2-5
CDR3 protein: CSAREAGKETQYF

V gene: TRBV3-1
J gene: TRBJ2-1
CDR3 protein: CASSQNSDPPYNEQFF

V gene: TRBV5-1
J gene: TRBJ2-3
CDR3 protein: CASSIQGLITDTQYF

V gene: TRBV10-3
J gene: TRBJ2-5
CDR3 protein: CAISYPGQGKETQYF

V gene: TRBV6-5
J gene: TRBJ1-4
CDR3 protein: CASSYSAGRLNEKLFF

V gene: TRBV3-1
J gene: TRBJ2-1
CDR3 protein: CASSQGLTFYNEQFF

V gene: TRBV2
J gene: TRBJ2-1
CDR3 protein: CASSSRLAGVYNEQFF

V gene: TRBV3-1
J gene: TRBJ2-5
CDR3 protein: CASSQTSGSPGETQYF

V gene: TRBV7-9
J gene: TRBJ2-2
CDR3 protein: CASSQQRGSNTGELFF

V gene: TRBV27
J gene: TRBJ2-5
CDR3 protein: CASRTGAGGETQYF

V gene: TRBV7-8
J gene: TRBJ2-7
CDR3 protein: CASSLRTESYEQYF

V gene: TRBV7-2
J gene: TRBJ1-4
CDR3 protein: CASSLFSTGNEKLFF

V gene: TRBV5-1
J gene: TRBJ2-7
CDR3 protein: CASSRDTYEQYF

V gene: TRBV5-6
J gene: TRBJ2-1
CDR3 protein: CASSAYNNEQFF

V gene: TRBV6-2/TRBV6-3
J gene: TRBJ2-5
CDR3 protein: CATGLYQETQYF

V gene: TRBV12-5
J gene: TRBJ1-6
CDR3 protein: CASGLSSYNSPLHF

V gene: TRBV16
J gene: TRBJ1-1
CDR3 protein: CASSQLGANTEAFF

V gene: TRBV6-5
J gene: TRBJ1-1
CDR3 protein: CASSYRPPGRGRLNTEAFF

V gene: TRBV7-9
J gene: TRBJ2-4
CDR3 protein: CASSFFSRREGYIQYF

V gene: TRBV7-3
J gene: TRBJ2-3
CDR3 protein: CASSSPPGRTAGTDTQYF

V gene: TRBV29-1
J gene: TRBJ2-5
CDR3 protein: CSVDVGGGETQYF

V gene: TRBV2
J gene: TRBJ2-7
CDR3 protein: CASTTSGRAMDEQYF

V gene: TRBV4-1
J gene: TRBJ1-4
CDR3 protein: CASSFPDGSTNEKLFF

V gene: TRBV6-2/TRBV6-3
J gene: TRBJ2-1
CDR3 protein: CASSYLAGGWEQFF

V gene: TRBV29-1
J gene: TRBJ2-1
CDR3 protein: CSVSTWDEQFF

V gene: TRBV6-6
J gene: TRBJ2-7
CDR3 protein: CATLRGDYSYEQYF

V gene: TRBV5-1
J gene: TRBJ2-7
CDR3 protein: CASSLVVGFSYEQYF

V gene: TRBV7-9
J gene: TRBJ2-5
CDR3 protein: CASSYRAGGRKETQYF

V gene: TRBV20-1
J gene: TRBJ2-3
CDR3 protein: CSSGQMGTDTQYF

V gene: TRBV7-9
J gene: TRBJ1-1
CDR3 protein: CASRGRGTEAFF

V gene: TRBV12-3/TRBV12-4
J gene: TRBJ1-5
CDR3 protein: CASSSTAAGGGNQPQHF